The entry that follows covers one TCR beta chain sequence. Its antigen is currently unknown. With 3 bases clipped from V and 5 bases from J, the junction kept 1 base outside the gene matches. This CDR3 is built from 13 residues. Per the germline V gene, CDR1 is SGDLS and CDR2 is YYNGEE. The protocol was immunoSEQ multiplex PCR, while the TCRdb copy is restricted to in-frame clones and leaves out a portion. This sample has 50,000 to 65,000 clones; just under 95% occur once, and the top ten carry over 6%. The source of the sample is a study of cytomegalovirus exposure and HLA in healthy donors. Study-wide points: Reports described diagnosis of cytomegalovirus status by the classifier as highly specific and sensitive. In vitro data verified three CMV-associated chains as specific for CMV antigens. Rare sequences made up most TCRs, while some public TCRs were found in many donors. Cytomegalovirus association was listed for 164 TCR beta chains.

The chain links TRBV9 to TRBJ2-2; 7 bases align to TRBD1. This sequence was found in a woman aged 18-29 years in good health and CMV-seropositive. The specimen was PBMCs. The CDR3 DNA reads TGTGCCAGCAGCGGACAGGGTACCGGGGAGCTGTTTTTT. It translates to CASSGQGTGELFF.